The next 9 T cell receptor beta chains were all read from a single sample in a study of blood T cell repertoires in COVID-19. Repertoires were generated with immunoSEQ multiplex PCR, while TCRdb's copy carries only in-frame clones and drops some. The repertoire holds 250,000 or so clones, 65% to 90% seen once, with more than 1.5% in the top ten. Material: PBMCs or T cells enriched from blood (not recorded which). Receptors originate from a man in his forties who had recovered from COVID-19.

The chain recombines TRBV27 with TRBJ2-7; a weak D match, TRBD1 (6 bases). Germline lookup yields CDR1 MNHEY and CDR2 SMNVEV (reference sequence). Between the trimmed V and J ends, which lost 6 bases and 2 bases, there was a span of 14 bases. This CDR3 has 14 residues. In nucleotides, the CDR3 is TGTGCCAGCAGCGCAACAGGGATCCCCTACGAGCAGTACTTC. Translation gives CASSATGIPYEQYF.

DNA for the CDR3: TGTGCCAGCAGTTTCGCGGCTAGCGGGGTGAGGGAGCAGTACTTC. It yields the protein CASSFAASGVREQYF. The gene calls are TRBV27 and TRBJ2-7; 9 nucleotides align to TRBD2. Germline V gives CDR1 MNHEY, CDR2 SMNVEV (reference sequence). V shed 3 bases, J shed 7 bases, and the junction held 10 bases outside the gene matches. The CDR3 is 15 residues long.

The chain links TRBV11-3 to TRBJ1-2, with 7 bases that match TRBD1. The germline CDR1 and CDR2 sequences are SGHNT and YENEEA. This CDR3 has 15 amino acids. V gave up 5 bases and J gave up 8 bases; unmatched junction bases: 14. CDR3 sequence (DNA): TGTGCCAGCAGCGTGAGACACCCTGACAGGGACGGCTACACCTTC. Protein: CASSVRHPDRDGYTF.

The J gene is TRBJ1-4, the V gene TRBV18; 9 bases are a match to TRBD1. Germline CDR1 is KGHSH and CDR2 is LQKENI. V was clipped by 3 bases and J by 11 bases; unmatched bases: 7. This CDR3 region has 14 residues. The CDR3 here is CASSPGQGVEKLFF. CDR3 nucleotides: TGTGCCAGCTCACCGGGACAGGGAGTGGAGAAACTGTTTTTT. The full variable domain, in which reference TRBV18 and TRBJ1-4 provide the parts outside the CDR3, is NAGVMQNPRHLVRRRGQEARLRCSPMKGHSHVYWYRQLPEEGLKFMVYLQKENIIDESGMPKERFSAEFPKEGPSILRIQQVVRGDSAAYFCASSPGQGVEKLFFGSGTQLSVL.

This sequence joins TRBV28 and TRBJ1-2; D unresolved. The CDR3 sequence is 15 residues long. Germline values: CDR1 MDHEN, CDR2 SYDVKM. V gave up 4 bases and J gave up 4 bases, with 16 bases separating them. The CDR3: CASSSLGEGAYGYTF. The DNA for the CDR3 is TGTGCCAGCAGTTCTCTCGGGGAGGGCGCCTATGGCTACACCTTC.

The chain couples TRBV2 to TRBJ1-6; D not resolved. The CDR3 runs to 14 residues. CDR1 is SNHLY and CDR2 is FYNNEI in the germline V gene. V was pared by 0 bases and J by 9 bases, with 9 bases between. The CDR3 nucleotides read TGTGCCAGCAGTGAAGCGCGGAGGAGTTCACCCCTCCACTTT. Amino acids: CASSEARRSSPLHF.

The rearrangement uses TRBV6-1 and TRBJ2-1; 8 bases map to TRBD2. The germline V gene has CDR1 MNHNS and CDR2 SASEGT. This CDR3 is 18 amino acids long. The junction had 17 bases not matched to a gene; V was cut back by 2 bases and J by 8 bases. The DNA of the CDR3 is TGTGCCAGCAGTGAATGGGAGGACTATGTGGCGGGGGGCTATGAGCAGTTCTTC. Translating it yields CASSEWEDYVAGGYEQFF.

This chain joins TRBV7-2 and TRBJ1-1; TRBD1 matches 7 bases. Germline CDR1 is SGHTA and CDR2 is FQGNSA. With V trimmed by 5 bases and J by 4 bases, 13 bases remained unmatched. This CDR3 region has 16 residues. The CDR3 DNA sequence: TGTGCCAGCAGCGTTACAGGGGCCACATCAGGCACTGAAGCTTTCTTT. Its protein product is CASSVTGATSGTEAFF.

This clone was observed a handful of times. Here the CDR3 DNA reads TGCGCCAGCAGCCAGGGAGAGCGGGGCCTCACAGATACGCAGTATTTT. Translated, it gives CASSQGERGLTDTQYF. The chain uses TRBV4-1 and TRBJ2-3; 7 bases are shared with TRBD2. The CDR3 runs 16 residues. CDR1 is MGHRA, CDR2 YSYEKL, per germline. V shed 3 bases, J shed 2 bases, and the junction held 8 bases outside the gene matches.